Here is one T cell receptor (beta chain) with its context. These data originate in a study of control samples from healthy donors and cancer patients. Sequenced by immunoSEQ multiplex PCR; TCRdb stores in-frame clones only, minus some. The sample has 70,000 to 90,000 clones; around 95% are singletons. This CDR3 spans 14 amino acids. Germline V gene data show CDR1 as SGHDT and CDR2 as YYEEEE. Germline trimming cut 0 bases from V and 8 bases from J; bases unmatched to any gene: 7. J is TRBJ1-2 and V is TRBV5-6, with 7 positions matching TRBD1. Sequencing was done on a sample of blood. This TCR derives from a woman aged 40-49 years in good health. The DNA for the CDR3 is TGTGCCAGCAGCTTGGACGACAGGGTGAAGGGCTACACCTTC. Translated: CASSLDDRVKGYTF.